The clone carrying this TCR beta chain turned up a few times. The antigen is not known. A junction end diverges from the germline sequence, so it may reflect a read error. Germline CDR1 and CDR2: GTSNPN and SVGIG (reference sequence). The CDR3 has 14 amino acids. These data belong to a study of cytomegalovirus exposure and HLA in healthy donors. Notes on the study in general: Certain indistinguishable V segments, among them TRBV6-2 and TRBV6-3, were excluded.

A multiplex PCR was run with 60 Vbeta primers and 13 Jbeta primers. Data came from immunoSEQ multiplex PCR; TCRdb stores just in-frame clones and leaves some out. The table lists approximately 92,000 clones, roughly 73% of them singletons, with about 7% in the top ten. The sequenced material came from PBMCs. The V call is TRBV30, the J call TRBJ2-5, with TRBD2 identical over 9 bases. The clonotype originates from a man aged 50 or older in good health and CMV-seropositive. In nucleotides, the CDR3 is TGTGCCTCGAGTGGGCGGGGGGGCCAGGAGACCCAGTACTTC. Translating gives CASSGRGGQETQYF.